This TCR beta chain was sequenced for a study of identical twins. Regarding the study as a whole: Memory repertoires lacked the insertion deficit that abundant cord blood beta clonotypes showed.

Healthy Caucasians alone served as donors. Template switching added a universal primer site; cDNA carried unique molecular identifiers. TCRdb passed the 5' RACE reads through MiXCR, listing each CDR3 protein once. The sample gives 300,000 or so distinct CDR3 sequences, more than 8% of which show up once; approximately 6.6% is in the top ten. This clonotype was detected ten times or more. As yet, its antigen is unknown. These same records also appear under a second study, on yellow fever vaccine responses in identical twins. That paper states: Reportedly, twins showed a vaccine T cell response that looked partly convergent and partly personalized.

Sequencing was carried out using CD8+ T cells sorted from blood. The sequence was collected from a woman in her late teens or twenties in good health.

The DNA of the CDR3 is TGTGCCAGCAGCCCAAAGAGTCCCGGGACAGGGGGGACCTTCTCCTACGAGCAGTACTTC. Residues: CASSPKSPGTGGTFSYEQYF. The chain employs TRBV7-9 and TRBJ2-7; 11 bases map to TRBD1. CDR3 length equals 20 residues. The V gene end was trimmed by 5 bases and the J gene end by 0 bases; junction bases not matched to a gene: 18. Per the germline V gene, CDR1 is SEHNR and CDR2 is FQNEAQ (reference sequence).